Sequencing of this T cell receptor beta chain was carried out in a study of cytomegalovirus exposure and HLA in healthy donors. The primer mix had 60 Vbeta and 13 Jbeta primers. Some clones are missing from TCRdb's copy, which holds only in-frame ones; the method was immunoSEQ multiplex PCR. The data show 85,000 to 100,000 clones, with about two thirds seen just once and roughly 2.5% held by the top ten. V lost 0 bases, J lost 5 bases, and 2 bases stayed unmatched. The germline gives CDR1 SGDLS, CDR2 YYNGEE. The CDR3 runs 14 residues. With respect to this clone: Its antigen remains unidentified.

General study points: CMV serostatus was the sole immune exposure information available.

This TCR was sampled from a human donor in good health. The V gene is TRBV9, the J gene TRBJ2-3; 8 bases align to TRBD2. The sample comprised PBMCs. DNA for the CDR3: TGTGCCAGCAGCGTAGGCCTAGCGGGAGATACGCAGTATTTT. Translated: CASSVGLAGDTQYF.